This T cell receptor (beta chain) came from a study of cytomegalovirus exposure and HLA in healthy donors. Study-wide results and caveats: The study dropped some indistinguishable V segments, TRBV6-2 and TRBV6-3 among them. Analysis was performed later, and it showed HLA-associated TCR beta chains to be more clonally expanded than equally common others. In vitro testing confirmed a few CMV-associated chains as specific for CMV antigens.

Notes on this clone: The antigen remains unidentified.

Looked up from germline, CDR1 is MNHNS and CDR2 is SASEGT. V lost 6 bases to trimming and J lost 1 base, with 9 bases between them. The CDR3 covers 13 residues. The PCR had 60 Vbeta and 13 Jbeta primers. Sequenced by immunoSEQ multiplex PCR; TCRdb stores in-frame clones only, minus some. The data show 95,000 to 100,000 clones, about 80% seen once. The source of this sequence is a man between 40 and 49 years old in good health and CMV-seronegative. Sequenced sample: PBMCs. J is TRBJ1-1 and V is TRBV6-1; TRBD1 is a possible D gene (6 bases). For the CDR3, the DNA is TGTGCCAGCAGAGGGGACAAGAACACTGAAGCTTTCTTT. This encodes CASRGDKNTEAFF.